The rows below give T cell receptor beta chains drawn from one sample of a study of low-dose radiotherapy and immunotherapy resistance in tumors. TCRdb recomputed calls from the reads with MiXCR, one row per CDR3 protein. The sample carries approximately 100,000 distinct CDR3 sequences, roughly 20% recorded once. Material: PBMCs, obtained after low-dose radiotherapy plus immunotherapy. The source of these receptors is a male donor with prostate cancer. Both conserved end residues are part of each CDR3. Each record gives: clone size, D gene, V gene, J gene, CDR3 protein, CDR3 DNA. D genes are given only for firm matches. The size entry is marked missing in some rows and otherwise reads once, few, many or a size class.

many	TRBD2	TRBV5-1	TRBJ2-1	CASSLVLAGGSYNEQFF	TGCGCCAGCAGCTTGGTCCTAGCGGGGGGTTCCTACAATGAGCAGTTCTTC
many	NA	TRBV23-1	TRBJ2-7	CASSQPATDSVVNEQYF	TGCGCCAGCAGTCAACCGGCGACAGATTCGGTAGTCAACGAGCAGTACTTC
many	NA	TRBV5-1	TRBJ2-1	CASREGNEQFF	TGCGCCAGCAGAGAGGGGAATGAGCAGTTCTTC
many	TRBD1	TRBV19	TRBJ1-5	CASRTGNQPQHF	TGTGCCAGTAGGACAGGGAATCAGCCCCAGCATTTT
many	NA	TRBV4-1	TRBJ1-1	CASSPTLSYMNTEAFF	TGCGCCAGCAGCCCGACACTGAGTTACATGAACACTGAAGCTTTCTTT
NA	TRBD1	TRBV5-6	TRBJ1-1	CASSSPLRTGNTEAFF	TGTGCCAGCAGCAGCCCCTTGAGGACAGGGAACACTGAAGCTTTCTTT
many	NA	TRBV12-3/TRBV12-4	TRBJ1-3	CASSLGLLGVLLGNTIYF	TGTGCCAGCAGTTTAGGGCTTTTAGGGGTCCTCTTGGGAAACACCATATATTTT
many	NA	TRBV6-2/TRBV6-3	TRBJ2-7	CASSLRLESYEQYF	TGTGCCAGCAGTCTTCGACTTGAGAGCTACGAGCAGTACTTC
many	NA	TRBV12-3/TRBV12-4	TRBJ2-2	CASRAQGPGTGELFF	TGTGCCAGCAGGGCGCAGGGGCCGGGCACCGGGGAGCTGTTTTTT
many	NA	TRBV5-1	TRBJ2-5	CASSFLRQALQETQYF	TGCGCCAGCAGCTTTCTACGGCAGGCTCTTCAAGAGACCCAGTACTTC
NA	TRBD2	TRBV4-2	TRBJ2-1	CASSQGEARGGANEQFF	TGTGCCAGCAGTCAAGGGGAGGCGCGGGGGGGGGCTAATGAGCAGTTCTTC
NA	TRBD1	TRBV2	TRBJ1-5	CASRAQTGVNQPQHF	TGTGCCAGCAGGGCCCAGACAGGGGTCAATCAGCCCCAGCATTTT
many	NA	TRBV4-2	TRBJ1-1	CASSQDLTGARNVNTEAFF	TGTGCCAGCAGCCAAGATCTTACGGGGGCCAGGAATGTGAACACTGAAGCTTTCTTT
many	TRBD2	TRBV5-1	TRBJ2-3	CASSSSTGTSQKQYF	TGCGCCAGCAGCTCCTCTACCGGGACTAGCCAGAAGCAGTATTTT
NA	NA	TRBV4-3	TRBJ2-3	CASSRRDGRAVTGTDTQYF	TGCGCCAGCAGCCGCCGGGACGGGCGGGCCGTGACCGGCACAGATACGCAGTATTTT
many	TRBD1	TRBV2	TRBJ2-2	CASSGQGRNTGELFF	TGTGCCAGCAGTGGACAGGGGCGTAACACCGGGGAGCTGTTTTTT
NA	TRBD1	TRBV24-1	TRBJ1-5	CATSDSDRGGNQPQHF	TGTGCCACCAGTGATTCGGACAGGGGTGGCAATCAGCCCCAGCATTTT
many	NA	TRBV20-1	TRBJ1-3	CSFAGNTIYF	TGCAGTTTTGCTGGAAACACCATATATTTT
many	TRBD1	TRBV3-1	TRBJ1-2	CASSGKTGGRLYGYTF	TGTGCCAGCAGTGGGAAGACAGGGGGCCGCCTCTATGGCTACACCTTC
many	TRBD2	TRBV5-1	TRBJ2-3	CATAVDSGEPDTQYF	TGCGCCACCGCCGTTGATAGCGGGGAACCAGATACGCAGTATTTT
many	NA	TRBV13	TRBJ2-5	CASSVGRGQETQYF	TGTGCCAGCAGTGTCGGGAGAGGGCAAGAGACCCAGTACTTC
NA	TRBD1	TRBV9	TRBJ2-3	CASSVIRDRLYSTDTQYF	TGTGCCAGCAGCGTTATCCGGGACAGGCTCTATAGCACAGATACGCAGTATTTT
many	NA	TRBV5-6	TRBJ2-7	CASSLVSTDLLYEQYF	TGTGCCAGCAGCTTGGTCTCGACAGATTTACTCTACGAGCAGTACTTC
many	TRBD1	TRBV12-3/TRBV12-4	TRBJ1-5	CASTAGGVRQPQHF	TGTGCCAGCACCGCAGGGGGCGTCCGACAGCCCCAGCATTTT
many	TRBD2	TRBV4-2	TRBJ2-7	CASSQDWRGSLEQYF	TGTGCCAGCAGCCAAGATTGGCGGGGGTCCCTCGAGCAGTACTTC
many	NA	TRBV12-3/TRBV12-4	TRBJ2-2	CASTSSQSTGELFF	TGTGCCAGCACCTCCAGTCAGTCCACCGGGGAGCTGTTTTTT
many	NA	TRBV6-2/TRBV6-3	TRBJ2-3	CASSYRLRTDTQYF	TGTGCCAGCAGTTACAGGTTACGGACAGATACGCAGTATTTT
NA	NA	TRBV9	TRBJ2-7	CASSVRQGGEQYF	TGTGCCAGCAGCGTCCGGCAGGGCGGGGAGCAGTACTTC
NA	TRBD1	TRBV7-9	TRBJ2-2	CASSHFPDRDTGELFF	TGTGCCAGCAGCCATTTCCCGGACAGGGACACCGGGGAGCTGTTTTTT
NA	NA	TRBV5-6	TRBJ2-3	CASSPPGDSDTQYF	TGTGCCAGCAGCCCCCCAGGGGACTCAGATACGCAGTATTTT
many	NA	TRBV28	TRBJ2-7	CASSARLGPQGEQYF	TGTGCCAGCAGTGCGCGATTAGGACCTCAAGGGGAGCAGTACTTC
many	TRBD2	TRBV7-8	TRBJ2-7	CASSFGTSGVYEQYF	TGTGCCAGCAGCTTCGGGACTAGCGGGGTGTACGAGCAGTACTTC
many	NA	TRBV7-9	TRBJ1-2	CASSFVEGYGYTF	TGTGCCAGCAGCTTTGTCGAGGGATATGGCTACACCTTC
few	NA	TRBV11-3	TRBJ1-1	CASSLAGGGQAFF	TGTGCCAGCAGCTTAGCCGGGGGCGGCCAAGCTTTCTTT
many	NA	TRBV15	TRBJ2-5	CATSRAGWQTQYF	TGTGCCACCAGCAGAGCAGGGTGGCAGACCCAGTACTTC
many	NA	TRBV7-2	TRBJ2-3	CASSLGAGMTDTQYF	TGTGCCAGCAGCTTGGGGGCTGGGATGACAGATACGCAGTATTTT
NA	TRBD1	TRBV18	TRBJ2-7	CASSPGDRRTEQYF	TGTGCCAGCTCACCAGGGGACAGGAGGACCGAGCAGTACTTC
medium-sized	NA	TRBV4-2	TRBJ2-3	CASSQDRSTATDTQYF	TGTGCCAGCAGCCAAGACCGTAGCACCGCCACAGATACGCAGTATTTT
many	TRBD1	TRBV12-3/TRBV12-4	TRBJ2-1	CASTQADRAYNEQFF	TGTGCCAGCACCCAAGCCGACAGGGCCTACAATGAGCAGTTCTTC
NA	NA	TRBV11-2	TRBJ2-1	CASSIYLCSVGRGGYEQFF	NA
many	NA	TRBV23-1	TRBJ2-7	CARPTEGVPPFAEQYF	TGCGCCAGACCGACGGAGGGGGTTCCCCCCTTTGCCGAGCAGTACTTC